The clone carrying this TCR beta chain was detected many times. This specimen belongs to a study of identical twins. It was template switching that added a universal primer site, and there were unique molecular identifiers on the cDNA. TCRdb fed the 5' RACE reads into MiXCR, producing one record per CDR3 protein. The sample consists of 500,000 or so distinct CDR3 sequences, approximately 14% of them appearing once. J lost 1 base, V lost 3 bases, and 18 bases had no gene match. Germline lookup yields CDR1 ENHRY and CDR2 SYGVKD. The CDR3 consists of 20 residues. This sample was shared with a second study, whose subject was yellow fever vaccine responses in identical twins.

This clonotype was obtained from a woman between 18 and 29 years old in good health. Material: CD4+ T cells sorted from blood. The rearrangement uses TRBV10-3 and TRBJ2-1, with 7 positions matching TRBD1. The CDR3 sequence: CAISDRSTGDPLRSYNEQFF. CDR3 nucleotide sequence: TGTGCCATCAGTGACCGCAGCACAGGGGACCCCCTGAGGTCCTACAATGAGCAGTTCTTC.